A selection of T cell receptor beta chains follows, all from one sample in a study of CD8 T cells in Susac syndrome. MiXCR, run by TCRdb on the immunoSEQ multiplex PCR reads, gives a single entry per CDR3 protein. The top ten clones hold 0.16% of a sample with about 190,000 distinct CDR3 sequences, around 95% of them seen once. Sequencing was performed on CD8+ T cells from PBMCs. The receptors were gathered from a human donor with Susac syndrome. CDR3s include the opening cysteine and the closing phenylalanine or tryptophan. Fields, in order: clone size, J gene, D gene, V gene, CDR3 protein, CDR3 DNA. A D gene is named only where the DNA matches it firmly. Rows give clone size only sometimes, using once, few, many, or a class for an expanded clone.

clone_size: once
j_call: TRBJ1-4
d_call: TRBD1
v_call: TRBV3-1
cdr3_aa: CASSQDALGRDSTNEKLFF
cdr3_nt: TGTGCCAGCAGCCAAGATGCCCTCGGGAGGGACAGCACAAATGAAAAACTGTTTTTT

clone_size: NA
j_call: TRBJ2-1
d_call: NA
v_call: TRBV27
cdr3_aa: CASSDPGGEQFF
cdr3_nt: TGTGCCAGCAGTGATCCCGGGGGTGAGCAGTTCTTC

clone_size: NA
j_call: TRBJ2-5
d_call: TRBD1
v_call: TRBV12-3/TRBV12-4
cdr3_aa: CASSFGRPGQGQETQYF
cdr3_nt: TGTGCCAGCAGTTTCGGCAGACCGGGACAGGGTCAAGAGACCCAGTACTTC

clone_size: few
j_call: TRBJ2-7
d_call: NA
v_call: TRBV15
cdr3_aa: CATSRGIGADEQYF
cdr3_nt: TGTGCCACCAGCAGAGGAATAGGGGCGGACGAGCAGTACTTC

clone_size: NA
j_call: TRBJ1-5
d_call: NA
v_call: TRBV25-1
cdr3_aa: CASSQTGGNQPQHF
cdr3_nt: TGTGCCAGCAGTCAAACCGGAGGGAATCAGCCCCAGCATTTT

clone_size: NA
j_call: TRBJ2-3
d_call: NA
v_call: TRBV20-1
cdr3_aa: CSAQGWRTDTQYF
cdr3_nt: TGCAGTGCCCAAGGATGGAGAACAGATACGCAGTATTTT

clone_size: NA
j_call: TRBJ2-2
d_call: NA
v_call: TRBV29-1
cdr3_aa: CSVERSATGELFF
cdr3_nt: TGCAGCGTTGAAAGGTCAGCCACCGGGGAGCTGTTTTTT

clone_size: NA
j_call: TRBJ2-7
d_call: TRBD2
v_call: TRBV12-5
cdr3_aa: CASLFRGASGISYEQYF
cdr3_nt: TGTGCTAGCCTTTTTCGGGGGGCTAGCGGGATCTCCTACGAGCAGTACTTC

clone_size: NA
j_call: TRBJ2-7
d_call: TRBD1
v_call: TRBV24-1
cdr3_aa: CATSLSGQGRDEQYF
cdr3_nt: TGTGCCACCAGTCTCTCGGGACAGGGACGCGACGAGCAGTACTTC

clone_size: NA
j_call: TRBJ2-1
d_call: NA
v_call: TRBV20-1
cdr3_aa: CSARVQNYNEQFF
cdr3_nt: TGCAGTGCTAGAGTACAAAACTACAATGAGCAGTTCTTC

clone_size: NA
j_call: TRBJ2-5
d_call: NA
v_call: TRBV7-9
cdr3_aa: CASSLVKASPQETQYF
cdr3_nt: TGTGCCAGCAGCTTAGTTAAGGCCTCCCCCCAAGAGACCCAGTACTTC

clone_size: NA
j_call: TRBJ2-7
d_call: NA
v_call: TRBV5-6
cdr3_aa: CASSLDNTYEQYF
cdr3_nt: TGTGCCAGCAGCTTGGACAACACCTACGAGCAGTACTTC

clone_size: NA
j_call: TRBJ2-5
d_call: TRBD1
v_call: TRBV28
cdr3_aa: CASKMGQTQETQYF
cdr3_nt: TGTGCCAGCAAAATGGGACAGACCCAAGAGACCCAGTACTTC

clone_size: NA
j_call: TRBJ2-2
d_call: NA
v_call: TRBV7-6
cdr3_aa: CASSLSWTANTGELFF
cdr3_nt: TGTGCCAGCAGCTTATCATGGACTGCAAACACCGGGGAGCTGTTTTTT

clone_size: NA
j_call: TRBJ1-2
d_call: NA
v_call: TRBV20-1
cdr3_aa: CSARDFGDLYGYTF
cdr3_nt: TGCAGTGCTAGAGATTTCGGGGATCTCTATGGCTACACCTTC

clone_size: NA
j_call: TRBJ1-1
d_call: NA
v_call: TRBV12-3/TRBV12-4
cdr3_aa: CASSFGWAGNTEAFF
cdr3_nt: TGTGCCAGCAGTTTTGGTTGGGCAGGGAACACTGAAGCTTTCTTT

clone_size: NA
j_call: TRBJ1-2
d_call: NA
v_call: TRBV6-6
cdr3_aa: CASRWTGSYGYTF
cdr3_nt: TGTGCCAGCAGATGGACGGGCTCCTATGGCTACACCTTC

clone_size: once
j_call: TRBJ2-7
d_call: TRBD1
v_call: TRBV12-5
cdr3_aa: CASGLTWDSSYEQYF
cdr3_nt: TGTGCTAGTGGTTTGACCTGGGACAGCTCCTACGAGCAGTACTTC

clone_size: NA
j_call: TRBJ2-5
d_call: NA
v_call: TRBV11-2
cdr3_aa: CASSPPTGTETQYF
cdr3_nt: TGTGCCAGCAGCCCTCCGACAGGGACTGAGACCCAGTACTTC

clone_size: once
j_call: TRBJ2-3
d_call: NA
v_call: TRBV3-1
cdr3_aa: CASSQTETYTQYF
cdr3_nt: TGTGCCAGCAGCCAGACAGAAACCTATACGCAGTATTTT

clone_size: NA
j_call: TRBJ2-5
d_call: NA
v_call: TRBV3-1
cdr3_aa: CASSQVYHDKYF
cdr3_nt: TGTGCCAGCAGCCAAGTTTATCACGATAAGTACTTC

clone_size: NA
j_call: TRBJ2-7
d_call: TRBD1
v_call: TRBV7-6
cdr3_aa: CASSLQGVPLYEQYF
cdr3_nt: TGTGCCAGCAGCTTACAGGGGGTCCCCCTTTACGAGCAGTACTTC

clone_size: NA
j_call: TRBJ2-7
d_call: TRBD2
v_call: TRBV9
cdr3_aa: CASSVDGGATSYEQYF
cdr3_nt: TGTGCCAGCAGCGTAGACGGGGGGGCCACCTCCTACGAGCAGTACTTC

clone_size: NA
j_call: TRBJ1-1
d_call: NA
v_call: TRBV27
cdr3_aa: CASSLYASRNTEAFF
cdr3_nt: TGTGCCAGCAGTTTATACGCCAGCAGGAACACTGAAGCTTTCTTT

clone_size: NA
j_call: TRBJ2-7
d_call: NA
v_call: TRBV12-3/TRBV12-4
cdr3_aa: CASSARTKPYEQYF
cdr3_nt: TGTGCCAGCAGTGCTCGGACAAAACCTTACGAGCAGTACTTC

clone_size: NA
j_call: TRBJ2-1
d_call: NA
v_call: TRBV6-5
cdr3_aa: CASSPDNYNEQFF
cdr3_nt: TGTGCCAGCAGCCCGGACAACTACAATGAGCAGTTCTTC

clone_size: NA
j_call: TRBJ2-2
d_call: TRBD2
v_call: TRBV7-9
cdr3_aa: CASSLAGGPMNTGELFF
cdr3_nt: TGTGCCAGCAGCTTAGCGGGAGGGCCAATGAACACCGGGGAGCTGTTTTTT

clone_size: NA
j_call: TRBJ2-1
d_call: NA
v_call: TRBV9
cdr3_aa: CASSVGSDFGSYNEQFF
cdr3_nt: TGTGCCAGCAGCGTAGGGTCTGACTTCGGGTCCTACAATGAGCAGTTCTTC

clone_size: NA
j_call: TRBJ1-2
d_call: NA
v_call: TRBV28
cdr3_aa: CASSLQVYGYTF
cdr3_nt: TGTGCCAGCAGTCTTCAGGTGTATGGCTACACCTTC

clone_size: NA
j_call: TRBJ2-7
d_call: TRBD2
v_call: TRBV7-3
cdr3_aa: CASSLKASGIYEQYF
cdr3_nt: TGTGCCAGCAGCTTAAAGGCTAGCGGGATCTACGAGCAGTACTTC

clone_size: once
j_call: TRBJ1-2
d_call: TRBD1
v_call: TRBV15
cdr3_aa: CATSRDDRARGYTF
cdr3_nt: TGTGCCACCAGCAGAGATGACAGGGCGAGGGGCTACACCTTC

clone_size: NA
j_call: TRBJ2-7
d_call: NA
v_call: TRBV4-1
cdr3_aa: CASSQDLNGLRAYEQYF
cdr3_nt: TGCGCCAGCAGCCAAGATCTAAACGGACTAAGGGCCTACGAGCAGTACTTC

clone_size: NA
j_call: TRBJ1-6
d_call: NA
v_call: TRBV9
cdr3_aa: CASSVGVKSPLHF
cdr3_nt: TGTGCCAGCAGCGTAGGGGTAAAGTCACCCCTCCACTTT

clone_size: NA
j_call: TRBJ1-1
d_call: NA
v_call: TRBV5-4
cdr3_aa: CASSLRRVDRGGTEAFF
cdr3_nt: TGTGCCAGCAGCTTGCGAAGGGTGGATCGTGGGGGAACTGAAGCTTTCTTT

clone_size: NA
j_call: TRBJ1-5
d_call: NA
v_call: TRBV4-1
cdr3_aa: CASSQVLDSSNQPQHF
cdr3_nt: TGCGCCAGCAGCCAAGTCCTAGACAGTAGCAATCAGCCCCAGCATTTT

clone_size: NA
j_call: TRBJ2-2
d_call: NA
v_call: TRBV27
cdr3_aa: CASSYDRNTGELFF
cdr3_nt: TGTGCCAGCAGTTACGACAGGAACACCGGGGAGCTGTTTTTT

clone_size: NA
j_call: TRBJ2-7
d_call: TRBD2
v_call: TRBV28
cdr3_aa: CASSLFTSGSNGEQYF
cdr3_nt: TGTGCCAGCAGTTTATTTACTAGCGGGAGCAATGGCGAGCAGTACTTC

clone_size: NA
j_call: TRBJ2-1
d_call: NA
v_call: TRBV7-3
cdr3_aa: CASSPSGRNEQFF
cdr3_nt: TGTGCCAGCAGCCCCTCGGGGAGAAATGAGCAGTTCTTC

clone_size: NA
j_call: TRBJ1-2
d_call: NA
v_call: TRBV4-1
cdr3_aa: CASSRQQVNYGYTF
cdr3_nt: TGCGCCAGCAGCCGACAACAAGTTAACTATGGCTACACCTTC

clone_size: NA
j_call: TRBJ2-3
d_call: TRBD1
v_call: TRBV6-5
cdr3_aa: CASKFQGAIDTQYF
cdr3_nt: TGTGCCAGCAAATTTCAGGGGGCTATAGATACGCAGTATTTT

clone_size: NA
j_call: TRBJ2-1
d_call: NA
v_call: TRBV18
cdr3_aa: CASSGPLVRRQDNEQFF
cdr3_nt: TGTGCCAGCTCAGGCCCACTTGTGCGGCGACAGGACAATGAGCAGTTCTTC

clone_size: NA
j_call: TRBJ2-7
d_call: NA
v_call: TRBV29-1
cdr3_aa: CSVSRQDSYEQYF
cdr3_nt: TGCAGCGTTTCACGACAGGACAGCTACGAGCAGTACTTC

clone_size: NA
j_call: TRBJ1-3
d_call: NA
v_call: TRBV12-3/TRBV12-4
cdr3_aa: CASSLGGGDTIYF
cdr3_nt: TGTGCCAGCAGTTTAGGGGGGGGAGACACCATATATTTT

clone_size: NA
j_call: TRBJ1-1
d_call: NA
v_call: TRBV6-1
cdr3_aa: CASVRRGGSNTEAFF
cdr3_nt: TGTGCCAGTGTGCGTAGGGGCGGGAGCAACACTGAAGCTTTCTTT

clone_size: NA
j_call: TRBJ2-1
d_call: TRBD1
v_call: TRBV13
cdr3_aa: CASSSSQGYNEQFF
cdr3_nt: TGTGCCAGCAGCTCTTCACAGGGGTACAATGAGCAGTTCTTC

clone_size: NA
j_call: TRBJ1-2
d_call: TRBD1
v_call: TRBV19
cdr3_aa: CASKLGQGALGYTF
cdr3_nt: TGTGCCAGCAAGTTGGGACAGGGAGCGCTTGGCTACACCTTC

clone_size: NA
j_call: TRBJ1-1
d_call: NA
v_call: TRBV5-1
cdr3_aa: CASSEGSNTEAFF
cdr3_nt: TGCGCCAGCAGTGAGGGCTCGAACACTGAAGCTTTCTTT

clone_size: few
j_call: TRBJ2-7
d_call: NA
v_call: TRBV15
cdr3_aa: CATSDSPYEQYF
cdr3_nt: TGTGCCACCAGTGACAGCCCCTACGAGCAGTACTTC

clone_size: NA
j_call: TRBJ1-1
d_call: NA
v_call: TRBV9
cdr3_aa: CASSGGKGGTEAFF
cdr3_nt: TGTGCCAGCAGCGGTGGCAAGGGAGGCACTGAAGCTTTCTTT

clone_size: NA
j_call: TRBJ2-1
d_call: NA
v_call: TRBV29-1
cdr3_aa: CSPQGGDEQFF
cdr3_nt: TGCAGCCCTCAGGGTGGGGATGAGCAGTTCTTC